This T cell receptor beta chain is from a study of blood T cell repertoires in COVID-19. About the study: The United States, Italy and Spain supplied acute and convalescent COVID-19 samples.

In the study's own analysis: Reference gene primer amplification yielded estimated nucleated cell counts. Measured with immunoSEQ multiplex PCR; TCRdb has only the in-frame clones, and not every one. V and J calls plus clone size are reproduced from that table; the DNA served to infer D and trimming. The sample holds 90,000 or so clones, about 91% seen once. In its sample, this clone was seen a few times. The receptor comes from a man in his sixties with acute or convalescent COVID-19. Material for sequencing was peripheral blood.

CDR3 DNA: TGTGCCAGCAACCGCAGGGCTGAAGCTTTCTTT. This gives the protein CASNRRAEAFF. The rearrangement uses TRBV5-6 and TRBJ1-1; tentative D call: TRBD1 (5 bases). The CDR3 has 11 amino acids. CDR1 and CDR2 (germline): SGHDT, YYEEEE. Trimming cost V 6 bases and J 6 bases, with 9 bases left between them.